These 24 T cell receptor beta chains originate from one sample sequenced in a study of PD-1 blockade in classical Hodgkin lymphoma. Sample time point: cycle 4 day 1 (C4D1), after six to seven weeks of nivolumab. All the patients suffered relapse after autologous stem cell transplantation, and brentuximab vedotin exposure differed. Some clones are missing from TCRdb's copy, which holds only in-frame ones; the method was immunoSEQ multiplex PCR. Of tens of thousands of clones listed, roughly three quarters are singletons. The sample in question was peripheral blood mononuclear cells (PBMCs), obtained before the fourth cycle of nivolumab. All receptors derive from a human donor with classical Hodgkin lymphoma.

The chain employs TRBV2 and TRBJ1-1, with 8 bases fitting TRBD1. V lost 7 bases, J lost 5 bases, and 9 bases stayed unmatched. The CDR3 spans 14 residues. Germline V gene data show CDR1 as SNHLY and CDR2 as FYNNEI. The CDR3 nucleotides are TGTGCCAGCATGTTAAAGACAGGGGAGACTGAAGCTTTCTTT. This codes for CASMLKTGETEAFF.

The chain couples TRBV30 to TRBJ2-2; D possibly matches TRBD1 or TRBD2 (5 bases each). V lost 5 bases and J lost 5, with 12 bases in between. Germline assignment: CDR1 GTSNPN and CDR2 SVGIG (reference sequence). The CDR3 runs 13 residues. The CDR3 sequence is CAWSGTATGELFF. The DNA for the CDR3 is TGTGCCTGGTCCGGGACCGCTACCGGGGAGCTGTTTTTT.

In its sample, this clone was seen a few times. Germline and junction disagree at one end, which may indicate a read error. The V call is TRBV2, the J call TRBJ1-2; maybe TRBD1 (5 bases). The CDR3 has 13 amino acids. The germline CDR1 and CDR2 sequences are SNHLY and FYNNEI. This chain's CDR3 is CASSVQGNHGYTF. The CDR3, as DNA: TGTGCCAGCAGTGTCCAGGGTAACCATGGCTACACCTTC.

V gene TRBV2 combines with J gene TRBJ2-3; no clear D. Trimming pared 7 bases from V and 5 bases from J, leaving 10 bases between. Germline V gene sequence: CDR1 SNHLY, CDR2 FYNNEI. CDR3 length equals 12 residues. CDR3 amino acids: CASNIAVDTQYF. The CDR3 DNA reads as TGTGCCAGCAATATTGCGGTAGATACGCAGTATTTT. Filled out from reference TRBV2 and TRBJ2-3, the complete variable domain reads EPEVTQTPSHQVTQMGQEVILRCVPISNHLYFYWYRQILGQKVEFLVSFYNNEISEKSEIFDDQFSVERPDGSNFTLKIRSTKLEDSAMYFCASNIAVDTQYFGPGTRLTVL.

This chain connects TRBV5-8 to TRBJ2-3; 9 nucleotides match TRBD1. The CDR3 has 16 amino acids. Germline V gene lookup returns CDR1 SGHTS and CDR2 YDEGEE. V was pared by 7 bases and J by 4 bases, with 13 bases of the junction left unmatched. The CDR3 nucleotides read TGTGCCAGCCCCCTTGAGGGACAGGGCAGCGCAGATACGCAGTATTTT. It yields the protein CASPLEGQGSADTQYF.

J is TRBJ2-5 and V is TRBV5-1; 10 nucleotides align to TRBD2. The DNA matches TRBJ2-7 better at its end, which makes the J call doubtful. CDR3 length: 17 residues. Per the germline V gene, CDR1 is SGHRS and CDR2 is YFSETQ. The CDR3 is CASSRNPGLAIPYEQYF. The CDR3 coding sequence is TGCGCCAGCAGCCGAAACCCGGGACTAGCGATCCCCTACGAGCAGTACTTC.

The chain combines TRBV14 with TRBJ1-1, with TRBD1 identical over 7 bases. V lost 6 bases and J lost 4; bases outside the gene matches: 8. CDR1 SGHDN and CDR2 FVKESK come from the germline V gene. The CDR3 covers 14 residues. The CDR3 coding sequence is TGTGCCAGCAGGAGACAGGGCCGAAGCACTGAAGCTTTCTTT. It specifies CASRRQGRSTEAFF.

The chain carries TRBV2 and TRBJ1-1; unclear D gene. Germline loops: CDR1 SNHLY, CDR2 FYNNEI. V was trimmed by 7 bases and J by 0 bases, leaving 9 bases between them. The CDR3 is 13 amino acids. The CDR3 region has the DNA TGTGCCAGCATCGGTGAGGTGAACACTGAAGCTTTCTTT. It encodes CASIGEVNTEAFF.

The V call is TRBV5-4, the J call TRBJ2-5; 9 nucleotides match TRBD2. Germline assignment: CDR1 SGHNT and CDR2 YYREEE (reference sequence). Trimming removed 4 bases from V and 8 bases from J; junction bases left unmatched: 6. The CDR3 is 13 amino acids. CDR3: CASSLTSGPTQYF. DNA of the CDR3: TGTGCCAGCAGCCTTACTAGCGGGCCTACCCAGTACTTC. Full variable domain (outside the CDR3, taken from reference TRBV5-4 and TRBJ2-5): ETGVTQSPTHLIKTRGQQVTLRCSSQSGHNTVSWYQQALGQGPQFIFQYYREEENGRGNFPPRFSGLQFPNYSSELNVNALELDDSALYLCASSLTSGPTQYFGPGTRLLVL.

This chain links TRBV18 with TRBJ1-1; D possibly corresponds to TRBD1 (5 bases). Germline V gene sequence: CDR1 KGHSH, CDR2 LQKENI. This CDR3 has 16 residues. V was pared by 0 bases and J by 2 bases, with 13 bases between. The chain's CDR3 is CASSPPSGGSNTEAFF. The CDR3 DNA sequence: TGTGCCAGCTCACCACCGTCCGGGGGGAGCAACACTGAAGCTTTCTTT.

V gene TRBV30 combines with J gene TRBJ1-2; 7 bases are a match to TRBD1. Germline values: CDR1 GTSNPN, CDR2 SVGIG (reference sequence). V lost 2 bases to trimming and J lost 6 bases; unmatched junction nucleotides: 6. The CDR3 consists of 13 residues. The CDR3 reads CAWSFQGGHGYTF. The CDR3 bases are TGTGCCTGGAGTTTTCAGGGGGGTCATGGCTACACCTTC.

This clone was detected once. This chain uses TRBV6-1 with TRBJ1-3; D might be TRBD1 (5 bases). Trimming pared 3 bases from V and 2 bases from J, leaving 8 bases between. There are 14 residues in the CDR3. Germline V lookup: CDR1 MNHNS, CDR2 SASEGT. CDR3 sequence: CASSDWGAGNTIYF. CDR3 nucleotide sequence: TGTGCCAGCAGTGATTGGGGGGCTGGAAACACCATATATTTT.

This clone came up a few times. In nucleotides, the CDR3 is TGTGCCAGCAGCTCTGCGCCGGCGGGAAACACCATATATTTT. Translation: CASSSAPAGNTIYF. The rearrangement uses TRBV5-6 and TRBJ1-3; unclear D gene. Trimming pared 3 bases from V and 4 bases from J, leaving 11 bases between. From germline, CDR1 is SGHDT and CDR2 YYEEEE. The CDR3 is 14 residues long.

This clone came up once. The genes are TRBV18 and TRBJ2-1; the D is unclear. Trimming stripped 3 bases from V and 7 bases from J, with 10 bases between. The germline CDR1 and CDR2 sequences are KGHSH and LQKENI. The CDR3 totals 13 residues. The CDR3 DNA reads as TGTGCCAGCTCACCCGCCAGTCAGAATGAGCAGTTCTTC. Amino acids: CASSPASQNEQFF.

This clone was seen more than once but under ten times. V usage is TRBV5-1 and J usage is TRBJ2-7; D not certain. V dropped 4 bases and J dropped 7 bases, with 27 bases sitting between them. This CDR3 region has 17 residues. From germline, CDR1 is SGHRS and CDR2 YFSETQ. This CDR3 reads CASSLDFTPGLMREQYF. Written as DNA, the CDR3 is TGCGCCAGCAGCCTTGACTTTACCCCCGGTCTGATGCGGGAGCAGTACTTC.

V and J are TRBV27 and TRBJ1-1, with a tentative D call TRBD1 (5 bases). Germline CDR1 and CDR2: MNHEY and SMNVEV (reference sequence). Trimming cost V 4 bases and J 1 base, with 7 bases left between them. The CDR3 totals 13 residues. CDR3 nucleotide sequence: TGTGCCAGCAGTTCAACAGGGAACACTGAAGCTTTCTTT. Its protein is CASSSTGNTEAFF.

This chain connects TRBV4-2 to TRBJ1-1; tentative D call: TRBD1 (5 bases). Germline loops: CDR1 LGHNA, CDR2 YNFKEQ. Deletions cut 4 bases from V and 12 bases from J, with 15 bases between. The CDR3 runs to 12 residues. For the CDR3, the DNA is TGTGCCAGCAGCCGAGGCCCAGGGAGTACTTTCTTT. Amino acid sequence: CASSRGPGSTFF.

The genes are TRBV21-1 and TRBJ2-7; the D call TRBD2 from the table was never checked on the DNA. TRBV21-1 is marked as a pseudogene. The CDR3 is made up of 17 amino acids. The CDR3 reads CASSKRTSGGKAYEQYF. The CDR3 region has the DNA TGTGCCAGCAGCAAACGGACTAGCGGGGGAAAGGCCTACGAGCAGTACTTC.

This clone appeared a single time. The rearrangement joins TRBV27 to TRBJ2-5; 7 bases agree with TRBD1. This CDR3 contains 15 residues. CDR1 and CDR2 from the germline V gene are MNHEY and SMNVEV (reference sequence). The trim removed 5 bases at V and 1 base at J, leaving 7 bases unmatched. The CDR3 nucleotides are TGTGCCAGCAGTCCCAAGACAGGGTCCCAAGAGACCCAGTACTTC. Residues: CASSPKTGSQETQYF.

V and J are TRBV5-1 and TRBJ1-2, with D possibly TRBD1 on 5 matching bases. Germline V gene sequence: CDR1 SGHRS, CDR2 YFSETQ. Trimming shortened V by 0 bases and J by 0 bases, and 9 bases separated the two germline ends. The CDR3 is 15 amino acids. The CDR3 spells CASSLVGTANYGYTF. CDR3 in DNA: TGCGCCAGCAGCTTGGTGGGGACCGCTAACTATGGCTACACCTTC. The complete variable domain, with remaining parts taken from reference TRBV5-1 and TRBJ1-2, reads KAGVTQTPRYLIKTRGQQVTLSCSPISGHRSVSWYQQTPGQGLQFLFEYFSETQRNKGNFPGRFSGRQFSNSRSEMNVSTLELGDSALYLCASSLVGTANYGYTFGSGTRLTVV.

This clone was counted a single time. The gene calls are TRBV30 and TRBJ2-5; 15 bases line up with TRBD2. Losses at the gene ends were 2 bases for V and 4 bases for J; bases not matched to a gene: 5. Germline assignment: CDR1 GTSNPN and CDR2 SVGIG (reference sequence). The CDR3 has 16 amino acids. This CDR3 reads CAWSLGLAGGLETQYF. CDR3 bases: TGTGCCTGGAGTCTGGGACTAGCGGGGGGCTTAGAGACCCAGTACTTC.

DNA of the CDR3: TGTGCCAGCAGTTTAAGGGGTCGGGGTCAAAAACTGTTTTTT. Amino acid sequence: CASSLRGRGQKLFF. The V and J genes are TRBV6-6 and TRBJ1-4, with a weak D call TRBD1 (5 bases). CDR3 size: 14 residues. V was pared by 4 bases and J by 9 bases, with 15 bases between. Germline assignment: CDR1 MNHNY and CDR2 SVGAGI (reference sequence).

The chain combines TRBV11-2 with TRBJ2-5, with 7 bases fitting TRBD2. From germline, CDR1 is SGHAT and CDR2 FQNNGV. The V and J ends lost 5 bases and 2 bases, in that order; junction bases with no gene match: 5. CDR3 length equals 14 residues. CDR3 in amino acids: CASSPGTTQETQYF. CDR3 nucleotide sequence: TGTGCCAGCAGCCCTGGGACTACTCAAGAGACCCAGTACTTC.

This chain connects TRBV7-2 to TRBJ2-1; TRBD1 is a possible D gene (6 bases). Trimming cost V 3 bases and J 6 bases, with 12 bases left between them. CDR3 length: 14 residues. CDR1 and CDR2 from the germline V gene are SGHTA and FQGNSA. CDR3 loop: CASSFNRAANEQFF. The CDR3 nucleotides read TGTGCCAGCAGCTTTAACAGGGCGGCCAATGAGCAGTTCTTC.